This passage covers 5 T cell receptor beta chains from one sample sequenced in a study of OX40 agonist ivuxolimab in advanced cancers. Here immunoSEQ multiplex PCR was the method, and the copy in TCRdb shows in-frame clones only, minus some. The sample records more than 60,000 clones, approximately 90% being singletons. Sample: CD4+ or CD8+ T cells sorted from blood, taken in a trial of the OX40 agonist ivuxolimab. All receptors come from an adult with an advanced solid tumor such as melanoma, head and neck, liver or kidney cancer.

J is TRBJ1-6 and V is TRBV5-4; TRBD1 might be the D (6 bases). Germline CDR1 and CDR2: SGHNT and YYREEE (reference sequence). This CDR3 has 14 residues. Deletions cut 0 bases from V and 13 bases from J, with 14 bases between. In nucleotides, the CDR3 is TGTGCCAGCAGCTTGGATCAGGGGCTTTTCCCCCTCCACTTT. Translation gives CASSLDQGLFPLHF.

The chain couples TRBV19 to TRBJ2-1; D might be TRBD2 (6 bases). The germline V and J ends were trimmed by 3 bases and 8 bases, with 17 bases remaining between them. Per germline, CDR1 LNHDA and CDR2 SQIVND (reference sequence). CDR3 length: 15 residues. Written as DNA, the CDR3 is TGTGCCAGTAGTATGAATCGGAAAGCGGGCGATGAGCAGTTCTTC. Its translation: CASSMNRKAGDEQFF.

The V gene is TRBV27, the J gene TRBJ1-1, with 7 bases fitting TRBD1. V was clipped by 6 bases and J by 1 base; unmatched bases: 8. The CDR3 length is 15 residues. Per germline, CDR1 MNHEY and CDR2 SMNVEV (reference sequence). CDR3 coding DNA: TGTGCCAGCAGCGACAGGGCGCCCCAGAACACTGAAGCTTTCTTT. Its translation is CASSDRAPQNTEAFF.

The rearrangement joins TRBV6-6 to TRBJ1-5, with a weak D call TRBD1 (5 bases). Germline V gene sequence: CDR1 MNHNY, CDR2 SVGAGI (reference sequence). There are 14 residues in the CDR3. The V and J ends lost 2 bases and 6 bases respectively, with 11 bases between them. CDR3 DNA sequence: TGTGCCAGCAGTTACAGGGGTCTGGCTCAGCCCCAGCATTTT. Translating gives CASSYRGLAQPQHF.

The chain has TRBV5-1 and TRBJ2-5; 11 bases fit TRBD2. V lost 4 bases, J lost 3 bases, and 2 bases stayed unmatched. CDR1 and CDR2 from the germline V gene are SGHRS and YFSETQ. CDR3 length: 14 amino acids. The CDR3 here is CASSPGLAEETQYF. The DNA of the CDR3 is TGCGCCAGCAGCCCGGGACTAGCGGAAGAGACCCAGTACTTC.